These 20 T cell receptor beta chains were all obtained from the same sample, sequenced in a study of monozygotic twins with inflammatory bowel disease. TCRdb processed the 5' RACE reads again and assigns one entry to each CDR3 protein, with no DNA. Its clone listing holds roughly 330,000 distinct CDR3 sequences. The sequencing input was blood. The receptors derive from a human donor with ulcerative colitis or Crohn's disease, or a healthy co-twin of an affected twin (not recorded which).

The chain joins TRBV25-1 to TRBJ2-1; TCRdb picks TRBD2, but there is no DNA to check that call. The CDR3 spans 17 residues. CDR1 and CDR2 from the germline V gene are MGHDK and SYGVNS. The CDR3 reads CASSEPRLAGGYNEQFF.

The chain combines TRBV20-1 with TRBJ2-7; the TRBD1 assignment by TCRdb is unverifiable without DNA. Germline-derived CDR1 and CDR2 are DFQATT and SNEGSKA (reference sequence). The CDR3 covers 15 residues. The CDR3 region is CSPSQRQGYIREQYF.

The chain couples TRBV20-1 to TRBJ2-7. This CDR3 has 14 residues. In germline, CDR1 is DFQATT, CDR2 SNEGSKA (reference sequence). CDR3 in amino acids: CSARMPVLPYEQYF.

V is TRBV5-1 and J is TRBJ2-1. The CDR3 spans 16 residues. Germline assignment: CDR1 SGHRS and CDR2 YFSETQ. The CDR3 here is CASSLAYEAANNEQFF.

The chain's CDR3 is CASRGMRNTEAFF. The chain links TRBV11-2 to TRBJ1-1. The CDR3 runs 13 residues. CDR1 is SGHAT, CDR2 FQNNGV, per germline. The variable domain in full, with the rest retrieved from reference TRBV11-2 and TRBJ1-1, is EAGVAQSPRYKIIEKRQSVAFWCNPISGHATLYWYQQILGQGPKLLIQFQNNGVVDDSQLPKDRFSAERLKGVDSTLKIQPAKLEDSAVYLCASRGMRNTEAFFGQGTRLTVV.

CDR3 residues: CSASLAGGPSSYEQYF. This rearrangement joins TRBV20-1 to TRBJ2-7; no DNA is available, so the TRBD2 call from TCRdb remains unchecked. The germline gives CDR1 DFQATT, CDR2 SNEGSKA (reference sequence). The CDR3 totals 16 residues.

The V call is TRBV12-3 or TRBV12-4, the J call TRBJ2-1; TCRdb designates TRBD2, a call that cannot be tested without DNA. The CDR3 loop spans 13 amino acids. The CDR3 sequence: CASSLGGGAIEFF.

The chain employs TRBV5-1 and TRBJ1-5; the TRBD1 assignment by TCRdb is unverifiable without DNA. The CDR3 totals 15 residues. Germline V gene sequence: CDR1 SGHRS, CDR2 YFSETQ. This CDR3 reads CASSLGQGLNQPQHF.

J is TRBJ2-1 and V is TRBV18; checking the TCRdb D call of TRBD2 is not possible without DNA. CDR3 length: 13 amino acids. Germline V gene sequence: CDR1 KGHSH, CDR2 LQKENI. The CDR3 loop is CASFPGLDNEQFF.

The chain carries TRBV20-1 and TRBJ2-7; TCRdb proposes TRBD1, but this gene call is untestable without DNA. The CDR3 loop spans 11 amino acids. Germline loops: CDR1 DFQATT, CDR2 SNEGSKA (reference sequence). The CDR3 loop is CSARNGGEQYF.

The J gene is TRBJ2-1, the V gene TRBV10-3. This CDR3 region has 15 residues. Germline V gene lookup returns CDR1 ENHRY and CDR2 SYGVKD. The CDR3 is CAISVTSNSYNEQFF.

The V call is TRBV7-2, the J call TRBJ1-2; TCRdb designates TRBD1, a call that cannot be tested without DNA. This CDR3 region has 16 residues. Germline V gives CDR1 SGHTA, CDR2 FQGNSA. CDR3 in amino acids: CASSPGGPGQTYGYTF. Based on the CDR3 plus reference TRBV7-2 and TRBJ1-2, the full variable domain is GAGVSQSPSNKVTEKGKDVELRCDPISGHTALYWYRQSLGQGLEFLIYFQGNSAPDKSGLPSDRFSAERTGGSVSTLTIQRTQQEDSAVYLCASSPGGPGQTYGYTFGSGTRLTVV.

The chain recombines TRBV18 with TRBJ2-1; TCRdb lists TRBD2, though no DNA is available to test this call. The CDR3 has 16 residues. The germline V gene encodes CDR1 KGHSH and CDR2 LQKENI. The CDR3 sequence: CASSRAGVGSYNEQFF.

The chain recombines TRBV30 with TRBJ2-5; TCRdb lists TRBD2, though no DNA is available to test this call. Germline lookup yields CDR1 GTSNPN and CDR2 SVGIG (reference sequence). The CDR3 contains 15 residues. CDR3: CAWSTGTSELETQYF.

V gene TRBV12-3 or TRBV12-4 combines with J gene TRBJ2-2; the D gene TCRdb calls, TRBD2, cannot be checked with no DNA. The CDR3 is 15 amino acids. CDR3 sequence: CASRYSGLSAGELFF.

The genes are TRBV18 and TRBJ1-2; TCRdb calls TRBD1, which cannot be checked without DNA. Germline values: CDR1 KGHSH, CDR2 LQKENI. This CDR3 spans 15 amino acids. The CDR3 spells CASSPDRASLHGYTF.

The gene calls are TRBV28 and TRBJ1-5; TCRdb reports TRBD1, a call that lacks DNA to check it against. The CDR3 runs to 12 residues. The germline CDR1 and CDR2 sequences are MDHEN and SYDVKM. The CDR3 reads CASSSRTGRLHF.

The chain joins TRBV20-1 to TRBJ2-7; without DNA, the TCRdb call of TRBD2 cannot be checked. The CDR3 is made up of 13 amino acids. From germline, CDR1 is DFQATT and CDR2 SNEGSKA (reference sequence). The CDR3 is CSALAGPSYEQYF.

The chain couples TRBV20-1 to TRBJ1-5. In germline, CDR1 is DFQATT, CDR2 SNEGSKA (reference sequence). This CDR3 has 13 amino acids. CDR3 protein: CSAIRVDNQPQHF.

The chain combines TRBV9 with TRBJ2-1; with no DNA, the TCRdb D assignment of TRBD1 cannot be verified. Germline CDR1 reads SGDLS; CDR2 reads YYNGEE. The CDR3 totals 19 residues. The CDR3: CASSVVSLGTRASYNEQFF.